The rows below give T cell receptor beta chains drawn from one sample of a study of lymphopenia after photon versus proton radiotherapy. Assay: immunoSEQ multiplex PCR; the TCRdb copy retains only in-frame clones and omits some. The sample carries 65,000 to 75,000 clones, about nine tenths recorded once. The starting material was peripheral blood, obtained from a patient treated with proton-based radiotherapy. These receptor sequences come from a man older than 75 with esophageal cancer. Each CDR3 is given with its conserved first and last residue. D genes are given only for firm matches. Size is omitted from some rows. Given values are once, few, many or a class for expanded clones.

>TRBJ2-7|TRBD1|few|TRBV6-5
CASSYEDRGSEQYF
TGTGCCAGCAGTTACGAAGACAGGGGCTCCGAGCAGTACTTC
>TRBJ2-7|TRBD1|few|TRBV11-2
CASSSGQDLYEQYF
TGTGCCAGCAGCTCCGGACAGGACCTGTACGAGCAGTACTTC
>TRBJ1-2|TRBD1|NA|TRBV10-1
CASSDEQGGSGYTF
TGCGCCAGCAGTGACGAGCAGGGGGGCTCTGGCTACACCTTC
>TRBJ1-5|TRBD1|NA|TRBV19
CASSYQQGDRGPYQPQHF
TGTGCCAGTAGTTATCAACAGGGGGACAGGGGTCCTTATCAGCCCCAGCATTTT
>TRBJ2-1|TRBD2|NA|TRBV7-9
CASSFTLAGGPFGGEQFF
TGTGCCAGCAGCTTTACTCTAGCGGGAGGGCCCTTTGGGGGTGAGCAGTTCTTC
>TRBJ2-7|NA|once|TRBV6-1
CASSEDVRVYEQYF
TGTGCCAGCAGTGAAGACGTCAGGGTTTACGAGCAGTACTTC
>TRBJ2-3|NA|NA|TRBV7-2
CASSFSTDTQYF
TGTGCCAGCAGCTTCAGCACAGATACGCAGTATTTT
>TRBJ1-1|TRBD1|NA|TRBV5-1
CASSLHRGDTEAFF
TGCGCCAGCAGCTTACACAGGGGAGACACTGAAGCTTTCTTT
>TRBJ2-6|NA|NA|TRBV10-2
CASSTQAGAGANVLTF
TGCGCCAGCAGTACCCAAGCCGGAGCTGGGGCCAACGTCCTGACTTTC
>TRBJ1-2|NA|NA|TRBV10-3
CASSYPQGGYTF
TGTGCCAGCAGTTACCCCCAAGGGGGCTACACCTTC
>TRBJ2-1|TRBD2|NA|TRBV29-1
CSVEEGLAGAYNEQFF
TGCAGCGTTGAAGAGGGACTAGCGGGGGCCTACAATGAGCAGTTCTTC
>TRBJ2-7|TRBD1|NA|TRBV10-3
CAISWTGYEQYF
TGTGCCATCAGTTGGACAGGGTACGAGCAGTACTTC
>TRBJ1-1|NA|NA|TRBV7-9
CASSLVGRGAEAFF
TGTGCCAGCAGCTTAGTTGGGCGGGGGGCTGAAGCTTTCTTT
>TRBJ2-5|NA|few|TRBV7-9
CASSLVGDQETQYF
TGTGCCAGCAGCTTAGTCGGGGACCAAGAGACCCAGTACTTC
>TRBJ1-2|NA|NA|TRBV10-3
CAISEAGWDYGYTF
TGTGCCATCAGTGAAGCAGGGTGGGACTATGGCTACACCTTC
>TRBJ2-3|NA|NA|TRBV30
CAWGRGSPGGTDTQYF
TGTGCCTGGGGGAGAGGCTCTCCCGGGGGAACAGATACGCAGTATTTT
>TRBJ2-7|TRBD1|NA|TRBV25-1
CASSLRQGAYEQYF
TGTGCCAGCAGTCTAAGACAGGGGGCCTACGAGCAGTACTTC
>TRBJ2-7|NA|NA|TRBV30
CAWTKRASLEQYF
TGTGCCTGGACAAAGCGGGCTTCCCTAGAGCAGTACTTC
>TRBJ2-7|NA|NA|TRBV27
CASKFSGAAYEQYF
TGTGCCAGCAAGTTTAGCGGAGCGGCCTACGAGCAGTACTTC
>TRBJ1-1|TRBD1|NA|TRBV4-1
CASSYHAQGATEAFF
TGCGCCAGCAGCTACCACGCGCAGGGGGCCACTGAAGCTTTCTTT
>TRBJ1-1|NA|NA|TRBV14
CASRPSGAGRYTEAFF
TGTGCCAGCAGACCATCCGGGGCGGGGCGGTACACTGAAGCTTTCTTT
>TRBJ2-3|NA|NA|TRBV7-2
CASSLAGATDTQYF
TGTGCCAGCAGCTTAGCGGGAGCCACAGATACGCAGTATTTT